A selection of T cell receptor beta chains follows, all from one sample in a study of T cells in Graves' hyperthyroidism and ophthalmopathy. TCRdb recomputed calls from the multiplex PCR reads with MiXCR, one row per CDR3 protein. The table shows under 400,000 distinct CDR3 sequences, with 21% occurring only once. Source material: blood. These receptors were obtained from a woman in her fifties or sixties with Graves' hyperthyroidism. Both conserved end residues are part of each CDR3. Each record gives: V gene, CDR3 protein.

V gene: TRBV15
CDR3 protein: CATSRGGAEQYF

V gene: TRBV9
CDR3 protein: CASSGTVGPYNSPLHF

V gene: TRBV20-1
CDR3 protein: CSASQHGADTQYF

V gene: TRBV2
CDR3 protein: CASTLRDRRSNQPQHF

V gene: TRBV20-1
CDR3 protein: CSAKGQGGSKSYGYTF

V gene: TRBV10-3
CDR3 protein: CAISESVLGNSPLHF

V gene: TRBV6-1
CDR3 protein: CASRRGTGYGYTF

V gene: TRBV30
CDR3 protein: CAWNEGGGTEAFF

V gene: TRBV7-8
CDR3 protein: CASSPVVQGQTIYEQYF

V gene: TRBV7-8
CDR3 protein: CASSPQTGGAAYEQYF

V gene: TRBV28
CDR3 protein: CASSSLHDEAFF

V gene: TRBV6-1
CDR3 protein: CASIFAAVAGANVLTF

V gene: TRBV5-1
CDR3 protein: CASSLGRGGRDTEAFF

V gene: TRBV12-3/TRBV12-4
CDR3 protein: CASSPSGGDEQFF

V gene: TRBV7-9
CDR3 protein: CASSPLPYEQYF

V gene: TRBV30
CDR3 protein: CAWSKTAYGYTF

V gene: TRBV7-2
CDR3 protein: CASSQGTGGINSPLHF

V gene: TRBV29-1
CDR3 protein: CSVTTGGHGEQFF

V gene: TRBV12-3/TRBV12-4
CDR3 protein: CATGLRNEQFF

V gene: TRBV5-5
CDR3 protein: CASSYTGAQETQYF

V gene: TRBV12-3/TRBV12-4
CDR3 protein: CASRIRETTGELFF

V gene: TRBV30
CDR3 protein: CAWSVPTGVAETQYF

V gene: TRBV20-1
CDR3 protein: CSARDRGIRYNEQFF

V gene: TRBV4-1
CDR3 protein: CASSQDPSFTDTQYF

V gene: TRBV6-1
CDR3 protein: CASSERGGYGYTF

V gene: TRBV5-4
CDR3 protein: CASSAKTSGGASEQFF

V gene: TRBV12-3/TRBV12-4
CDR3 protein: CASTPGGKNIQYF

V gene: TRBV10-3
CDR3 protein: CAISEPTESYEQYF

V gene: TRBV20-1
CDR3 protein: CSAHPGHLSSNSPLHF

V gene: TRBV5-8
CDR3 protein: CASTYPRGGYTF

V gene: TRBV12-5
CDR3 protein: CASTSGGATDTQYF

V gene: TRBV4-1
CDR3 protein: CASSQGGQRIPYGYTF

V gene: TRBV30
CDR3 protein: CAWAGAGELFF

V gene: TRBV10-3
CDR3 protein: CAISKGRLSYEQYF

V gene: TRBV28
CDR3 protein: CAIIGRGGTEAFF

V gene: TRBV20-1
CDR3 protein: CSASPATGRSNQPQHF

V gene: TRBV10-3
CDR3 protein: CAINNGGSEAFF

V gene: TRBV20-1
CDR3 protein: CSARGGRTGRDIQYF

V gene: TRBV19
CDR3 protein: CASSIGTGENNEQFF

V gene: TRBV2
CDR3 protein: CASTTGPGAGGYTF

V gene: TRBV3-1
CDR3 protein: CASSQAVWTSGWSSYNEQFF

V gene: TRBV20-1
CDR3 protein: CSAIRQSYSNQPQHF

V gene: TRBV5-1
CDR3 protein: CASSLAYGTSKFF

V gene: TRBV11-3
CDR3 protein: CASSLATESGELFF

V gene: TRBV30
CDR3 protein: CACRTSGGSDTQYF